These 5 T cell receptor beta chains were sequenced from one sample in a study of cytomegalovirus exposure and HLA in healthy donors. PCR amplification relied on 60 Vbeta primers (plus 13 Jbeta primers). The data were produced by immunoSEQ multiplex PCR, yet TCRdb's version contains in-frame clones alone and is incomplete. This sample contains about 200,000 clones. Sequencing was performed on PBMCs. The receptor set was obtained from a girl aged 2-9 years in good health and CMV-seropositive.

The chain has TRBV7-2 and TRBJ1-5; 8 bases are a match to TRBD1. CDR3 length: 18 residues. Germline V gives CDR1 SGHTA, CDR2 FQGNSA. The V and J ends lost 1 base and 1 base, in that order; junction bases with no gene match: 9. In DNA form, the CDR3 reads TGTGCCAGCAGCTTAGGAGGTCAGGGGGCGCGGAGCAATCAGCCCCAGCATTTT. The encoded protein is CASSLGGQGARSNQPQHF.

As for this clone: One end of the junction is discordant with germline, which a read error may explain. The chain carries TRBV7-7 and TRBJ1-4; TRBD1 is a possible D gene (5 bases). This CDR3 has 16 amino acids. Germline CDR1 and CDR2: SSHAT and FNYEAQ (reference sequence). DNA for the CDR3: TGTGCTAGCAGCTCCCTCTGTTGGGGGGGACCGGAAAAACTGTTTTTT. Its protein is CASSSLCWGGPEKLFF.

V is TRBV6-5 and J is TRBJ2-1, with D uncertain. Trimming stripped 5 bases from V and 6 bases from J, with 14 bases between. Looked up from germline, CDR1 is MNHEY and CDR2 is SVGAGI. The CDR3 runs 14 residues. As DNA, the CDR3 is TGTGCCAGCAGTCTAACCTTACCCCCCAATGAGCAGTTCTTC. This encodes CASSLTLPPNEQFF.

The chain links TRBV2 to TRBJ2-3; maybe TRBD2 (5 bases). V lost 2 bases and J 0 bases, leaving 18 bases between the germline ends. CDR1 and CDR2 from the germline V gene are SNHLY and FYNNEI. The CDR3 length is 18 residues. CDR3 region: CASSESPGVAVSTDTQYF. The CDR3 bases are TGTGCCAGCAGTGAAAGCCCCGGGGTAGCTGTCAGCACAGATACGCAGTATTTT.

This sequence joins TRBV7-9 and TRBJ1-2; no clear D gene. Germline-derived CDR1 and CDR2 are SEHNR and FQNEAQ (reference sequence). V lost 2 bases, J lost 1 base, and 11 bases lay in between. This CDR3 region has 15 residues. The CDR3 DNA reads as TGTGCCAGCAGCTTAAGTACAGACCTTAACTATGGCTACACCTTC. Residues: CASSLSTDLNYGYTF.